Each of the 6 T cell receptor beta chains below was sequenced from the same sample in a study of T cells in tumors after PD-1 blockade. Profiling relied on immunoSEQ multiplex PCR, and the TCRdb table lists in-frame clones only, not all of them. The profile shows more than 50,000 clones, approximately 79% of them singletons. The sequenced sample was PBMCs, obtained after anti-PD-1 treatment. All receptors derive from a human donor with basal cell carcinoma.

The V call is TRBV2, the J call TRBJ2-4; either TRBD1 or TRBD2 may fit D (5 bases each). With 3 bases removed from V and 2 bases from J, the gap between germline ends came to 8 bases. The CDR3 extends over 14 amino acids. The V gene's germline CDR1 is SNHLY and CDR2 FYNNEI. CDR3 in DNA: TGTGCCAGCAGTGAGAGGGGCCCCAAAAACATTCAGTACTTC. Protein sequence: CASSERGPKNIQYF.

This chain links TRBV29-1 with TRBJ2-5; D is unclear. Germline V gene lookup returns CDR1 SQVTM and CDR2 ANQGSEA. CDR3 size: 15 residues. V was trimmed by 4 bases and J by 5 bases, leaving 20 bases between them. The CDR3: CSVAETGDMRETQYF. The DNA for the CDR3 is TGCAGCGTTGCGGAGACGGGCGATATGAGGGAGACCCAGTACTTC.

V gene TRBV30 combines with J gene TRBJ2-5; D may be TRBD2 (6 bases). CDR3 length: 15 residues. Germline CDR1 is GTSNPN and CDR2 is SVGIG (reference sequence). V lost 5 bases and J 2 bases, leaving 18 bases between the germline ends. The CDR3 loop reads CAWSTSFGRQETQYF. In DNA, the CDR3 is TGTGCCTGGTCTACTAGCTTCGGGCGGCAAGAGACCCAGTACTTC.

The CDR3 loop is CASSESSTSKGYTF. In DNA form, the CDR3 reads TGTGCCAGCAGTGAATCCAGCACTTCAAAAGGCTACACCTTC. The chain has TRBV6-1 and TRBJ1-2; D is undetermined. CDR1 and CDR2 from the germline V gene are MNHNS and SASEGT. The length of the CDR3 is 14 residues. The V end lost 2 bases, the J end lost 8 bases, and 15 bases lay between the germline ends.

The CDR3 DNA reads as TGTGCCAGCAGGCGGGACAGGGGCTCAGATACGCAGTATTTT. It is translated as CASRRDRGSDTQYF. The rearrangement links TRBV6-5 to TRBJ2-3, with 10 bases that match TRBD1. The CDR3 covers 14 residues. J was trimmed by 4 bases and V by 6 bases; bases with no gene match: 4. Germline assignment: CDR1 MNHEY and CDR2 SVGAGI.

This clone was seen only a few times. The V and J genes are TRBV7-8 and TRBJ2-1; no definite D call. Trimming stripped 4 bases from V and 0 bases from J, with 10 bases between. Per germline, CDR1 SGHVS and CDR2 FQNEAQ. This CDR3 contains 15 residues. CDR3 amino acids: CASSYDGGSYNEQFF. CDR3 bases: TGTGCCAGCAGCTACGACGGTGGCTCCTACAATGAGCAGTTCTTC.